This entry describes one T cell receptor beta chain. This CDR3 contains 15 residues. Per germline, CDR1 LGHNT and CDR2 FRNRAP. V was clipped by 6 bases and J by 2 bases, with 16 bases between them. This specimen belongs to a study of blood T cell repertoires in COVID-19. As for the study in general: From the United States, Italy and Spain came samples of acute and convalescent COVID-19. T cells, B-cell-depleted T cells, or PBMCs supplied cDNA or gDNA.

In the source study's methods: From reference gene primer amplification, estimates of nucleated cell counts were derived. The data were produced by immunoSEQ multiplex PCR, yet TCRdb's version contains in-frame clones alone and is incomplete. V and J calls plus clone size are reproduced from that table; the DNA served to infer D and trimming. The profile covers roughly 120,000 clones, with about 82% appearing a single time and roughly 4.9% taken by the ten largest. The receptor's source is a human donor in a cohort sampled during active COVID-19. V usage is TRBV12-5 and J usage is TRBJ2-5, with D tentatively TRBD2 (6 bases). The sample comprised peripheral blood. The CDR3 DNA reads TGTGCTAGTGGCCCCCAAGGGGACTTACAAGAGACCCAGTACTTC. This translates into CASGPQGDLQETQYF.